The TCR beta chain described here comes from a study of blood T cell repertoires in COVID-19. Germline V gene data show CDR1 as MNHNY and CDR2 as SVGAGI (reference sequence). V dropped 4 bases and J dropped 6; count of bases not matched to a gene: 4. The CDR3 runs 14 residues. The method was immunoSEQ multiplex PCR; TCRdb's version includes in-frame clones alone and lacks a portion of them. The top ten clones hold around 10% of a sample with under 250,000 clones, 86% of them seen once. The TCR originated in a man aged 50 or older with COVID-19, enrolled during active disease. The sequencing sample was made of peripheral blood. This chain uses TRBV6-6 with TRBJ2-7; TRBD2 agrees at 12 bases. The CDR3 sequence: CASSFGTSGFEQYF. The CDR3 region has the DNA TGTGCCAGCAGTTTCGGGACTAGCGGGTTCGAGCAGTACTTC.